These T cell receptor beta chains were read from a single sample in a study of regulatory T cells in long-lasting Graves disease. One entry per CDR3 protein, called by TCRdb with MiXCR from the multiplex PCR reads. Among about 460,000 distinct CDR3 sequences, 12% to 15% were seen once, and the ten largest hold more than 15%. The sample was also linked to a second study, of T cells in Graves' hyperthyroidism and ophthalmopathy.

The specimen comprised peripheral blood mononuclear cells (PBMCs), sampled at new diagnosis, from a patient treated with antithyroid drugs. These receptors came from a woman in her fifties or sixties with Graves disease. CDR3s include the opening cysteine and the closing phenylalanine or tryptophan. Each record gives: clone size, J gene, V gene, D gene, CDR3 protein, CDR3 DNA. D genes are given only for firm matches. Clone size, where shown, is once, few, many, or a class for clones that have expanded.

clone size: many
J gene: TRBJ2-5
V gene: TRBV5-1
D gene: NA
CDR3 protein: CASRTGFGQETQYF
CDR3 DNA: TGCGCCAGCAGAACAGGGTTTGGGCAAGAGACCCAGTACTTC

clone size: many
J gene: TRBJ1-1
V gene: TRBV3-1
D gene: NA
CDR3 protein: CASSQAERNTEAFF
CDR3 DNA: TGTGCCAGCAGCCAAGCGGAAAGGAACACTGAAGCTTTCTTT

clone size: many
J gene: TRBJ1-1
V gene: TRBV30
D gene: NA
CDR3 protein: CAWSTLATGGGEAFF
CDR3 DNA: TGTGCCTGGAGTACTCTCGCGACAGGTGGGGGGGAAGCTTTCTTT

clone size: many
J gene: TRBJ2-7
V gene: TRBV20-1
D gene: TRBD2
CDR3 protein: CSAREPGTSGNIYEQYF
CDR3 DNA: TGCAGTGCTAGAGAACCAGGGACTAGCGGGAATATCTACGAGCAGTACTTC

clone size: many
J gene: TRBJ2-7
V gene: TRBV5-1
D gene: NA
CDR3 protein: CASSTTGRAAEQYF
CDR3 DNA: TGCGCCAGCAGCACCACAGGGAGGGCTGCCGAGCAGTACTTC

clone size: many
J gene: TRBJ1-2
V gene: TRBV11-1
D gene: NA
CDR3 protein: CASSLSDGGSYGYTF
CDR3 DNA: TGTGCCAGCAGCTTATCGGACGGGGGATCCTATGGCTACACCTTC

clone size: NA
J gene: TRBJ1-2
V gene: TRBV9
D gene: TRBD1
CDR3 protein: CASSVGTGLVRGYTF
CDR3 DNA: TGTGCCAGCAGCGTAGGGACAGGGTTGGTGAGGGGCTACACCTTC

clone size: few
J gene: TRBJ2-5
V gene: TRBV3-1
D gene: TRBD1
CDR3 protein: CASSQPGTGKGETQYF
CDR3 DNA: TGTGCCAGCAGCCAACCCGGGACAGGGAAGGGAGAGACCCAGTACTTC

clone size: few
J gene: TRBJ2-1
V gene: TRBV28
D gene: TRBD2
CDR3 protein: CASIAGGGLAAYNEQFF
CDR3 DNA: TGTGCCAGCATAGCGGGGGGGGGACTAGCGGCCTACAATGAGCAGTTCTTC

clone size: few
J gene: TRBJ2-3
V gene: TRBV29-1
D gene: TRBD2
CDR3 protein: CGVDGGSRLRTDTQYF
CDR3 DNA: TGCGGCGTTGATGGCGGGAGCAGGCTACGCACAGATACGCAGTATTTT